Listed here are 24 T cell receptor beta chains from one sample, sequenced in a study of blood T cell repertoires in COVID-19. Profiled with immunoSEQ multiplex PCR; TCRdb holds only in-frame clones, not every one. The sample contains around 300,000 clones, around 86% of which appear only once. Material for sequencing was PBMCs or T cells enriched from blood (not recorded which). Receptors originate from a woman under 30 who had recovered from COVID-19.

The genes are TRBV4-1 and TRBJ2-1; 8 nucleotides align to TRBD1. The CDR3 is 15 amino acids. The germline V gene has CDR1 MGHRA and CDR2 YSYEKL. V lost 3 bases to trimming and J lost 6 bases; unmatched junction nucleotides: 7. DNA of the CDR3: TGCGCCAGCAGCCAGGTCGGAACAGGGGGCAATGAGCAGTTCTTC. It codes for CASSQVGTGGNEQFF.

V usage is TRBV19 and J usage is TRBJ1-2; D call uncertain. The CDR3 covers 15 residues. Trimming shortened V by 3 bases and J by 1 base, and 12 bases separated the two germline ends. Germline-derived CDR1 and CDR2 are LNHDA and SQIVND (reference sequence). As DNA, the CDR3 is TGTGCCAGTAGTATCCGGCTCGAGGGTAACTATGGCTACACCTTC. Protein sequence: CASSIRLEGNYGYTF. The full variable domain, its missing parts supplied by reference TRBV19 and TRBJ1-2, is DGGITQSPKYLFRKEGQNVTLSCEQNLNHDAMYWYRQDPGQGLRLIYYSQIVNDFQKGDIAEGYSVSREKKESFPLTVTSAQKNPTAFYLCASSIRLEGNYGYTFGSGTRLTVV.

The chain combines TRBV27 with TRBJ1-1, with TRBD1 identical over 9 bases. The CDR3 runs to 15 residues. The germline gives CDR1 MNHEY, CDR2 SMNVEV (reference sequence). V lost 0 bases to trimming and J lost 10 bases; unmatched junction nucleotides: 9. The CDR3 region is CASSLSYTPGQGAFF. CDR3 nucleotides: TGTGCCAGCAGTTTATCGTATACCCCGGGACAGGGAGCTTTCTTT.

V and J are TRBV28 and TRBJ2-7; TRBD2 aligns across 7 bases. The CDR3 totals 14 residues. Germline trimming cut 6 bases from V and 4 bases from J; bases unmatched to any gene: 9. CDR1 and CDR2 (germline): MDHEN, SYDVKM. CDR3: CASSGAGVVYEQYF. The CDR3 DNA reads TGTGCCAGCAGCGGCGCGGGAGTGGTTTACGAGCAGTACTTC.

The gene calls are TRBV11-2 and TRBJ2-1; 10 bases align to TRBD2. V was clipped by 2 bases and J by 6 bases; unmatched bases: 4. The CDR3 spans 15 residues. Germline V gives CDR1 SGHAT, CDR2 FQNNGV. CDR3 nucleotides: TGTGCCAGCAGCTTAACGGCTAGCGGGGGCAATGAGCAGTTCTTC. Protein: CASSLTASGGNEQFF.

J is TRBJ1-3 and V is TRBV18; D remains unclear. The CDR3 is 14 residues long. CDR1 KGHSH and CDR2 LQKENI come from the germline V gene. The V and J ends lost 4 bases and 2 bases respectively, with 9 bases between them. The CDR3 protein is CASSLGVPGNTIYF. The CDR3 DNA reads TGTGCCAGCTCACTCGGGGTCCCTGGAAACACCATATATTTT.

This chain uses TRBV4-1 with TRBJ2-3, with D uncertain. Germline assignment: CDR1 MGHRA and CDR2 YSYEKL. The germline V and J ends were trimmed by 4 bases and 2 bases, with 7 bases remaining between them. CDR3 length: 13 amino acids. The CDR3, as DNA: TGCGCCAGCAGCCTCGTAGTCACAGATACGCAGTATTTT. Translating it yields CASSLVVTDTQYF.

V is TRBV7-8 and J is TRBJ2-1; 8 nucleotides match TRBD2. The J segment lost 3 bases and the V segment lost 6 bases, leaving 13 bases of the junction unmatched. CDR1 SGHVS and CDR2 FQNEAQ come from the germline V gene. The CDR3 is 17 amino acids. CDR3 nucleotides: TGTGCCAGCAGGGCCGCCCTTAAAGCGGGAGTCTACAATGAGCAGTTCTTC. Protein product: CASRAALKAGVYNEQFF.

The chain is built from TRBV12-3 or TRBV12-4 and TRBJ2-7; 8 bases are shared with TRBD1. The V and J ends lost 5 bases and 6 bases, in that order; junction bases with no gene match: 3. This CDR3 is built from 12 residues. The CDR3 coding sequence is TGTGCCAGCAGTGGGACAGGCCCCGAGCAGTACTTC. Its protein is CASSGTGPEQYF.

The chain uses TRBV27 and TRBJ2-7; the D is unclear. CDR3 length: 15 residues. The V end was cut by 7 bases, the J end by 0 bases, with 16 bases between. The germline CDR1 and CDR2 sequences are MNHEY and SMNVEV (reference sequence). The CDR3 coding sequence is TGTGCCAGCACCCCCAGAGGAATCGACTCCTACGAGCAGTACTTC. This translates into CASTPRGIDSYEQYF.

The rearrangement uses TRBV5-1 and TRBJ2-1, with a tentative D call TRBD1 (5 bases). Deletions cut 1 base from V and 9 bases from J, with 29 bases between. The CDR3 has 19 residues. In germline, CDR1 is SGHRS, CDR2 YFSETQ. CDR3 sequence reads: CASSLPGNSTGPLSTEQFF. The CDR3 bases are TGCGCCAGCAGCTTGCCGGGCAACTCAACAGGTCCGTTGAGCACTGAGCAGTTCTTC.

V gene TRBV20-1 combines with J gene TRBJ1-2; the match to TRBD1 covers 8 bases. CDR1 is DFQATT, CDR2 SNEGSKA, per germline (reference sequence). Trimming at V came to 6 bases and at J to 8 bases, leaving 5 bases not matched to a gene. CDR3 length: 11 amino acids. The CDR3 is CSAEAGGGYTF. CDR3 coding DNA: TGCAGTGCCGAGGCAGGGGGCGGCTACACCTTC.

The V and J genes are TRBV18 and TRBJ1-2, with TRBD1 matching 7 bases. The CDR3 totals 14 residues. The V gene end was trimmed by 6 bases and the J gene end by 7 bases; junction bases not matched to a gene: 11. The germline CDR1 and CDR2 sequences are KGHSH and LQKENI. The chain's CDR3 is CASSRDGQVGGYTF. CDR3 DNA: TGTGCCAGCTCGCGAGATGGACAGGTTGGTGGCTACACCTTC. Full variable domain (rest looked up from reference TRBV18 and TRBJ1-2): NAGVMQNPRHLVRRRGQEARLRCSPMKGHSHVYWYRQLPEEGLKFMVYLQKENIIDESGMPKERFSAEFPKEGPSILRIQQVVRGDSAAYFCASSRDGQVGGYTFGSGTRLTVV.

This clone was found once. The rearrangement uses TRBV27 and TRBJ1-5; no definite D call. Germline V gene data show CDR1 as MNHEY and CDR2 as SMNVEV (reference sequence). This CDR3 region has 14 residues. V was shortened by 2 bases and J by 5 bases, with 10 bases between the two germline ends. The CDR3 region has the DNA TGTGCCAGCAGTTTAAAAGGGAGGGATCAGCCCCAGCATTTT. Protein: CASSLKGRDQPQHF.

V gene TRBV9 combines with J gene TRBJ1-4, with D perhaps TRBD1 (5 bases). Per germline, CDR1 SGDLS and CDR2 YYNGEE. The CDR3 runs to 14 residues. Trimming pared 0 bases from V and 11 bases from J, leaving 14 bases between. The CDR3 spells CASSVDWGRGKLFF. The CDR3 DNA reads as TGTGCCAGCAGCGTAGATTGGGGACGGGGGAAACTGTTTTTT.

The genes are TRBV19 and TRBJ1-5; tentatively, D is TRBD1 (5 bases). This CDR3 contains 12 residues. Germline-derived CDR1 and CDR2 are LNHDA and SQIVND (reference sequence). V was shortened by 6 bases and J by 11 bases, with 14 bases between the two germline ends. CDR3 in amino acids: CASRIPPGAQHF. CDR3 DNA sequence: TGTGCCAGTAGGATTCCCCCGGGGGCCCAGCATTTT.

The chain uses TRBV30 and TRBJ2-1, with 10 bases that match TRBD2. J was trimmed by 0 bases and V by 1 base; bases with no gene match: 6. The germline gives CDR1 GTSNPN, CDR2 SVGIG (reference sequence). The CDR3 runs 17 residues. In DNA form, the CDR3 reads TGTGCCTGGAGTGAAGCGGGGGGGCTTAGCTCCTACAATGAGCAGTTCTTC. Protein sequence: CAWSEAGGLSSYNEQFF.

CDR3 loop: CASSSRLAVQETQYF. The CDR3 nucleotides read TGCGCCAGCAGCTCACGACTAGCGGTACAAGAGACCCAGTACTTC. The V gene is TRBV5-1, the J gene TRBJ2-5; 9 positions agree with TRBD2. After removal of 3 bases from V and 2 bases from J, the junction contained 5 bases not matched to a gene. This CDR3 is 15 amino acids long. CDR1 is SGHRS, CDR2 YFSETQ, per germline.

The chain combines TRBV30 with TRBJ1-5; no reliable D call. With 2 bases removed from V and 0 bases from J, the gap between germline ends came to 11 bases. Germline lookup yields CDR1 GTSNPN and CDR2 SVGIG (reference sequence). The length of the CDR3 is 15 residues. Here the CDR3 reads CAWSLPGNSNQPQHF. CDR3 nucleotide sequence: TGTGCCTGGAGTTTGCCCGGGAATAGCAATCAGCCCCAGCATTTT.

In DNA form, the CDR3 reads TGTGCCAGCAGCGATCTAGCGGAGGAGGGCGAGCAGTACTTC. Translation: CASSDLAEEGEQYF. This chain joins TRBV3-1 (or the pseudogene TRBV3-2) and TRBJ2-7; 7 nucleotides line up with TRBD2. The CDR3 has 14 residues. Germline V gene lookup returns CDR1 LGHDT and CDR2 YNNKEL (reference sequence). Trimming at V came to 5 bases and at J to 6 bases, leaving 10 bases not matched to a gene.

The rearrangement joins TRBV16 to TRBJ1-5; 11 nucleotides match TRBD1. The ends lost 6 bases at V and 7 bases at J; junction bases unmatched: 5. This CDR3 region has 14 residues. Germline V gives CDR1 KGHSY, CDR2 FQNENV. The DNA of the CDR3 is TGTGCCAGCAGACGGACAGGGGGCAGCCAGCCCCAGCATTTT. Translating gives CASRRTGGSQPQHF.

This clone was observed once. V usage is TRBV2 and J usage is TRBJ2-5; 11 bases line up with TRBD2. V trimming: 6 bases; J trimming: 12 bases; junction bases outside the gene matches: 12. Germline V gene data show CDR1 as SNHLY and CDR2 as FYNNEI. The CDR3 is 14 amino acids. The CDR3 nucleotides are TGTGCCAGCAGGGGGACTAGCGGAGGGGGCGTTAAGTACTTC. Translation gives CASRGTSGGGVKYF.

The V and J genes are TRBV27 and TRBJ2-5; 10 positions agree with TRBD2. There are 15 residues in the CDR3. The ends lost 7 bases at V and 2 bases at J; junction bases unmatched: 7. CDR1 is MNHEY, CDR2 SMNVEV, per germline (reference sequence). CDR3 residues: CASIGASGGQETQYF. The CDR3 coding sequence is TGTGCCAGCATTGGGGCTAGCGGGGGACAAGAGACCCAGTACTTC.

The chain employs TRBV19 and TRBJ2-2, with D perhaps TRBD2 (6 bases). CDR1 is LNHDA, CDR2 SQIVND, per germline (reference sequence). This CDR3 spans 16 amino acids. V lost 8 bases, J lost 3 bases, and 19 bases lay in between. The CDR3 DNA is TGTGCCAGTTCGGGGGAGAGGAGGCCGGACACCGGGGAGCTGTTTTTT. As protein: CASSGERRPDTGELFF. Based on the CDR3 plus reference TRBV19 and TRBJ2-2, the full variable domain is DGGITQSPKYLFRKEGQNVTLSCEQNLNHDAMYWYRQDPGQGLRLIYYSQIVNDFQKGDIAEGYSVSREKKESFPLTVTSAQKNPTAFYLCASSGERRPDTGELFFGEGSRLTVL.